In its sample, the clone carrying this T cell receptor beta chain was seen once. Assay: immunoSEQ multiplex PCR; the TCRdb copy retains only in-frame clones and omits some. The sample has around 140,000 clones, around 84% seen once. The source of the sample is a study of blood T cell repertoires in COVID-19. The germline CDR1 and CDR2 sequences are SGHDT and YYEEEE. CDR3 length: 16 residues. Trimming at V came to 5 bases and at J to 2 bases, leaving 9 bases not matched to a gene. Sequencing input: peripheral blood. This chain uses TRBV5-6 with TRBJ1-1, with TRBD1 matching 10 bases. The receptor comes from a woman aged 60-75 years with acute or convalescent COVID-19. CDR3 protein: CASSWGQGRGNTEAFF. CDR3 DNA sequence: TGTGCCAGCAGTTGGGGACAGGGGCGGGGAAACACTGAAGCTTTCTTT.